This T cell receptor (beta chain) was identified in a study of CD8 T cells in Susac syndrome (dated by TCRdb to the late 2010s). Notes on the research overall: Repertoire sequencing was used to test whether CD8+ T cell activation and differentiation in Susac syndrome was antigen driven. Clonality of the CD8+ T cell repertoire was compared between 11 to 12 healthy donors, some 14 Susac syndrome patients and about 15 multiple sclerosis patients. Overall study results and their limits: The TCR sequencing and HLA analysis was acknowledged to have included a relatively small number of individuals.

RNA was extracted using the RNeasy kit, and roughly 0.45 to 1 ug of the RNA was reverse transcribed with random hexamers. The immunoSEQ multiplex PCR assay, covering 54 Vbeta and 13 Jbeta segments, was used to amplify TCR beta CDR3 regions. To correct PCR amplification bias, a synthetic template baseline was used for both primer optimization and computational correction. The authors' analysis ran thus. Reads were annotated to V, D and J genes according to IMGT and were analyzed with immunoSEQ Analyzer, with only productive sequences retained. To calculate clonality, Shannon entropy was normalized by log2 of the number of productive unique sequences and then subtracted from one. For each patient and control, public and private clones were evaluated among the 100 most prevalent clones. Susac-specific clones were defined as absent from healthy and MS cohorts, roughly 1,100 published viral clones and other ImmuneACCESS disease sequences. The public reads were run again by TCRdb, first through fastp at Q25 and then through MiXCR, and only productive beta chains were kept. CDR3 protein sequences are deduplicated, and each keeps its most common genes and DNA. These V and J calls derive from TCRdb rather than the authors' analysis. Counted in this sample were 250,000 to 300,000 distinct CDR3 sequences; 70% to 90% of them appeared once. Over 0.09% of the sample is in the top ten clones.

Peripheral blood CD8+ and CD4+ T cells from healthy donors, Susac syndrome patients and multiple sclerosis patients were profiled using high-throughput TCR beta sequencing. The multiple sclerosis controls were treatment-naive patients who had stable or active relapsing-remitting disease and met the revised McDonald criteria. Bulk CD8+ and CD4+ T cells were purified by magnetic negative isolation, while CD8+ TEMRA cells were enriched using FACS. Blood was drawn into EDTA tubes, processed within 24 hours, and PBMCs were isolated by density gradient centrifugation. PBMCs intended for TCR sequencing were cryopreserved in liquid nitrogen and were subsequently thawed in a 37 degrees C water bath. The sorted or isolated CD4+, CD8+ and CD8+ TEMRA cells had a purity of 90% or higher. Per the germline V gene (reference sequence), DFQATT is the CDR1 and SNEGSKA is the CDR2. Between the V and J ends, shortened by 5 bases and 6 bases respectively, the junction contains 16 bases. There are 14 amino acids in the CDR3, from cysteine to phenylalanine inclusive. The kept DNA is CDR3 alone, 42 bases in frame from the first base.

Worth noting for this clonotype: Its binding antigen is unknown. No much larger clone is present one base from it, and per-base qualities are unavailable.

Material: CD8+ T cells from PBMCs. This TCR came from a human donor with multiple sclerosis. The chain was built from TRBV20-1 and TRBJ1-4; no D gene call is confident. CDR3 region: CSASRGRVDEKLFF. The DNA sequence reads TGCAGTGCTTCCCGGGGTCGTGTGGATGAAAAACTGTTTTTT.